One and the same sample provided the 21 T cell receptor beta chains below, sequenced in a study of T cells expressing NK-cell markers. TCRdb reprocessed the 5' RACE reads and keeps a single row for each CDR3 protein, giving no DNA. This sample's clone table lists a few hundred thousand distinct CDR3 sequences. The sequenced material came from blood T cells: a sorted CD56 or NKG2C T cell subset, CD4+ or CD8+ T cells, or bulk PBMC T cells (not recorded which). Receptors originate from a man aged 18 to 69 in good health.

The gene calls are TRBV12-3 or TRBV12-4 and TRBJ2-3; TCRdb's D gene call, TRBD1, goes unchecked for lack of DNA. The CDR3 has 15 residues. Here the CDR3 reads CASSPVLLSADTQYF.

This sequence joins TRBV5-3 and TRBJ2-7; lacking DNA, the TRBD1 call made by TCRdb goes unchecked. TRBV5-3 is designated an ORF whose function remains uncertain. The CDR3 contains 16 residues. CDR3 in amino acids: CARSLVLGTGVHEQYF.

The CDR3 sequence: CASSPGTVPNSPLHF. J is TRBJ1-6 and V is TRBV7-9; the D gene TCRdb calls, TRBD1, cannot be checked with no DNA. Germline CDR1 is SEHNR and CDR2 is FQNEAQ (reference sequence). The CDR3 runs to 15 residues. The full variable domain, rest sourced from reference TRBV7-9 and TRBJ1-6, is DTGVSQNPRHKITKRGQNVTFRCDPISEHNRLYWYRQTLGQGPEFLTYFQNEAQLEKSRLLSDRFSAERPKGSFSTLEIQRTEQGDSAMYLCASSPGTVPNSPLHFGNGTRLTVT.

This sequence joins TRBV20-1 and TRBJ2-2; TCRdb reports TRBD1, a call that lacks DNA to check it against. The CDR3 runs to 15 residues. The germline CDR1 and CDR2 sequences are DFQATT and SNEGSKA (reference sequence). CDR3: CSARDGGARTGELFF.

The J gene is TRBJ1-1, the V gene TRBV6-1; as DNA is missing, the TRBD1 call by TCRdb cannot be tested. This CDR3 contains 13 residues. The V gene's germline CDR1 is MNHNS and CDR2 SASEGT. The CDR3 loop reads CASRDTDISEAFF.

The CDR3: CASSQDVRGWTEKLFF. The V gene is TRBV3-1, the J gene TRBJ1-4; TCRdb's D gene call, TRBD1, goes unchecked for lack of DNA. Germline CDR1 LGHDT, CDR2 YNNKEL (reference sequence). The CDR3 has 16 residues. Drawing the rest from reference TRBV3-1 and TRBJ1-4, the complete variable domain is DTAVSQTPKYLVTQMGNDKSIKCEQNLGHDTMYWYKQDSKKFLKIMFSYNNKELIINETVPNRFSPKSPDKAHLNLHINSLELGDSAVYFCASSQDVRGWTEKLFFGSGTQLSVL.

The CDR3 protein is CASSPPLFSGYTF. The V call is TRBV18, the J call TRBJ1-2. From germline, CDR1 is KGHSH and CDR2 LQKENI. The CDR3 runs 13 residues.

V and J are TRBV6-5 and TRBJ2-7; checking the TCRdb D call of TRBD1 is not possible without DNA. Germline V gives CDR1 MNHEY, CDR2 SVGAGI. This CDR3 has 17 residues. The chain's CDR3 is CASSYKGQGFATREQYF.

The chain combines TRBV14 with TRBJ2-5; TCRdb outputs TRBD2, but without DNA this stays unchecked. This CDR3 is 15 amino acids long. Germline V CDR1 and CDR2: SGHDN, FVKESK. The CDR3 here is CASSQDAAREETQYF.

The rearrangement joins TRBV20-1 to TRBJ2-3; no DNA is available, so the TRBD1 call from TCRdb remains unchecked. Germline V gene data show CDR1 as DFQATT and CDR2 as SNEGSKA (reference sequence). This CDR3 is built from 16 residues. CDR3 protein: CSAHIAPTPTGLTEYF.

This chain uses TRBV5-1 with TRBJ1-1. Germline CDR1 is SGHRS and CDR2 is YFSETQ. The CDR3 contains 13 residues. The chain's CDR3 is CASSLAGRTEAFF.

The chain carries TRBV9 and TRBJ2-7; TCRdb designates TRBD2, a call that cannot be tested without DNA. CDR1 and CDR2 from the germline V gene are SGDLS and YYNGEE. The CDR3 spans 15 residues. The CDR3 here is CASSSLAGGFREQYF.

This rearrangement joins TRBV7-9 to TRBJ1-2; TCRdb gives TRBD1 as the D gene, but with no DNA this cannot be confirmed. The CDR3 is 17 amino acids. CDR1 and CDR2 (germline): SEHNR, FQNEAQ (reference sequence). The CDR3: CASSSPPGTGENYGYTF. The full variable domain, with the rest looked up from reference TRBV7-9 and TRBJ1-2, is DTGVSQNPRHKITKRGQNVTFRCDPISEHNRLYWYRQTLGQGPEFLTYFQNEAQLEKSRLLSDRFSAERPKGSFSTLEIQRTEQGDSAMYLCASSSPPGTGENYGYTFGSGTRLTVV.

This clonotype ranks as medium-sized in terms of frequency. The CDR3 region is CSVRGPGSNQPQHF. The chain recombines TRBV29-1 with TRBJ1-5; TCRdb returns TRBD1, unconfirmable since there is no DNA. Germline values: CDR1 SQVTM, CDR2 ANQGSEA. CDR3 size: 14 residues.

This chain joins TRBV6-1 and TRBJ2-2; TCRdb picks TRBD1, but there is no DNA to check that call. The CDR3 sequence is 14 residues long. Germline V CDR1 and CDR2: MNHNS, SASEGT. The CDR3 loop reads CASSRDPGTGELFF.

The CDR3 loop reads CASSYEGTSDHEQYF. The chain employs TRBV13 and TRBJ2-7; TCRdb gives TRBD2 as the D gene, but with no DNA this cannot be confirmed. The CDR3 runs 15 residues. Germline V gives CDR1 PRHDT, CDR2 FYEKMQ (reference sequence).

V and J are TRBV7-2 and TRBJ1-1; TCRdb outputs TRBD1, but without DNA this stays unchecked. This CDR3 has 14 amino acids. The V gene's germline CDR1 is SGHTA and CDR2 FQGNSA. The CDR3 protein is CASSPGVLNTEAFF.

The chain carries TRBV3-1 and TRBJ2-7; the D call from TCRdb, TRBD1, cannot be confirmed without DNA. Germline values: CDR1 LGHDT, CDR2 YNNKEL (reference sequence). This CDR3 comprises 14 residues. The CDR3 is CASSQAQGAYEQYF.

The gene calls are TRBV2 and TRBJ2-7; absent DNA, TCRdb's TRBD2 call cannot be checked. Per germline, CDR1 SNHLY and CDR2 FYNNEI. The CDR3 has 14 amino acids. The CDR3 region is CASLPGTHFSEQYF.

This chain connects TRBV6-1 to TRBJ1-1. Looked up from germline, CDR1 is MNHNS and CDR2 is SASEGT. The CDR3 length is 13 residues. The CDR3 sequence: CASRKILNTEAFF.

The CDR3 here is CSARRQNTEAFF. The chain recombines TRBV20-1 with TRBJ1-1. The CDR3 consists of 12 residues. CDR1 and CDR2 from the germline V gene are DFQATT and SNEGSKA (reference sequence).